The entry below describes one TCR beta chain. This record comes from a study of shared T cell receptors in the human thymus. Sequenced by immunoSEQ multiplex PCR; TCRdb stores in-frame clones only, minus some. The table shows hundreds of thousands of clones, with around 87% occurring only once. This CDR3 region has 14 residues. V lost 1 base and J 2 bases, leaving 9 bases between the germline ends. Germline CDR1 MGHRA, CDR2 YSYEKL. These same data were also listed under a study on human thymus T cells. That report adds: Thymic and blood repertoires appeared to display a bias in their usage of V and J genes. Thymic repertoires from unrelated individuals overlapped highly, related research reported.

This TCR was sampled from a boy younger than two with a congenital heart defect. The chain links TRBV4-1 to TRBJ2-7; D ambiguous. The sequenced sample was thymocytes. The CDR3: CASSQVTDPYEQYF. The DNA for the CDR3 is TGCGCCAGCAGCCAAGTTACAGATCCCTACGAGCAGTACTTC.